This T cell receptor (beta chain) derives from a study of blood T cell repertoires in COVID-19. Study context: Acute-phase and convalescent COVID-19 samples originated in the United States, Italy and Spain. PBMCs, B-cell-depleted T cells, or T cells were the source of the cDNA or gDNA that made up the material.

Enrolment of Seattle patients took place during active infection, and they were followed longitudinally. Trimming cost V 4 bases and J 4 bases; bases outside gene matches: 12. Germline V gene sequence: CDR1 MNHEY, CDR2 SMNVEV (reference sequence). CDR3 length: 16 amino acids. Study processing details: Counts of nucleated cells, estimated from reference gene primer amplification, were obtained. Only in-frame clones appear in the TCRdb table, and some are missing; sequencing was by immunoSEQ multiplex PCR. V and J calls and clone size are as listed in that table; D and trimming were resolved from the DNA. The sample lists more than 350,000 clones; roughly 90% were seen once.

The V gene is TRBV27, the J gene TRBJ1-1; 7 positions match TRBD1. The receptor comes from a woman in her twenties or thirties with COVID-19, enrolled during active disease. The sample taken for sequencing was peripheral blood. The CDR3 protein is CASSSLQGRLGTEAFF. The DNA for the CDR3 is TGTGCCAGCAGTTCCCTACAGGGGAGGTTGGGCACTGAAGCTTTCTTT.